The entry below gives a single TCR beta chain sequence along with its context. This sample stems from a study of blood T cell repertoires in COVID-19. The method was immunoSEQ multiplex PCR; TCRdb's version includes in-frame clones alone and lacks a portion of them. The sample contains roughly 40,000 clones, approximately 80% of which appear only once. This TCR was recovered from a man between 70 and 80 years old with active or convalescent COVID-19. The sequenced sample consisted of peripheral blood.

In nucleotides, the CDR3 is TGTGCCAGCAGCCAAGCCGAGATGGAGCAGTACTTC. Translated, it gives CASSQAEMEQYF. V usage is TRBV3-1 (or the pseudogene TRBV3-2) and J usage is TRBJ2-7; D is undetermined. V was clipped by 1 base and J by 7 bases, with 8 bases between them. CDR1 and CDR2 (germline): LGHDT, YNNKEL (reference sequence). This CDR3 spans 12 amino acids.